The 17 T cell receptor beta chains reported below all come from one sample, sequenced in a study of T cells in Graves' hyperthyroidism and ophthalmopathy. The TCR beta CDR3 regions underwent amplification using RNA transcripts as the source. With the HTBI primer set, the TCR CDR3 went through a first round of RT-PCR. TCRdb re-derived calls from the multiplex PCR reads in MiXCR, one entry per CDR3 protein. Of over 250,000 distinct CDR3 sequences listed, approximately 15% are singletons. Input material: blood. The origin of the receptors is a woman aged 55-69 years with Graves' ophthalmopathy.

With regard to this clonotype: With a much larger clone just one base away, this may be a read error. CDR3 region: CSAGDLGNAGETQYF. CDR3 nucleotide sequence: TGCAGTGCTGGAGATCTGGGGAACGCGGGGGAGACCCAGTACTTC. This chain connects TRBV20-1 to TRBJ2-5; maybe TRBD2 (6 bases). Per the germline V gene, CDR1 is DFQATT and CDR2 is SNEGSKA (reference sequence). This CDR3 has 15 amino acids.

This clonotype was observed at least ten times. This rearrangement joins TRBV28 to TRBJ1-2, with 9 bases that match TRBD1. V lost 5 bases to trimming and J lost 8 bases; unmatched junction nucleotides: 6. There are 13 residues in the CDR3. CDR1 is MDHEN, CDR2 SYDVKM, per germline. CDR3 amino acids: CASSTDRGWGYTF. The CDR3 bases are TGTGCCAGCAGTACGGACAGGGGATGGGGCTACACCTTC.

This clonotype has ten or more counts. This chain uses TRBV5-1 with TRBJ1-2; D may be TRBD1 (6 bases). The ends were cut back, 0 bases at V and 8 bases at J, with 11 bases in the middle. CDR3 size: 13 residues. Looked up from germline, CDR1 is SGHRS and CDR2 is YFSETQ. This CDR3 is CASSLDTGSGYTF. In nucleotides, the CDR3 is TGCGCCAGCAGCTTGGATACAGGGTCGGGCTACACCTTC.

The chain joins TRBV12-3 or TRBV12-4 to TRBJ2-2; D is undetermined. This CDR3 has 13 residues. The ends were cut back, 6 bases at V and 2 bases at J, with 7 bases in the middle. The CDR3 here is CASRPRNTGELFF. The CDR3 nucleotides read TGTGCCAGCAGACCCAGAAACACCGGGGAGCTGTTTTTT.

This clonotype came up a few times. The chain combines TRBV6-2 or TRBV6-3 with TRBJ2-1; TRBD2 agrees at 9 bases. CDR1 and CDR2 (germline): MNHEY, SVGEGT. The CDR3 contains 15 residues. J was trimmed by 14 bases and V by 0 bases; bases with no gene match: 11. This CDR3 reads CASSYSIDGSGGKFF. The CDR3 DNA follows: TGTGCCAGCAGTTACTCGATCGATGGGAGCGGGGGGAAGTTCTTC.

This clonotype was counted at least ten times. As DNA, the CDR3 is TGCGCCAGCAGCTTGGTGGGAGGGCCTTCGGCAGATACGCAGTATTTT. Encoded protein: CASSLVGGPSADTQYF. This rearrangement joins TRBV5-1 to TRBJ2-3; 7 bases line up with TRBD2. The CDR3 spans 16 residues. Looked up from germline, CDR1 is SGHRS and CDR2 is YFSETQ. Losses at the gene ends were 0 bases for V and 4 bases for J; bases not matched to a gene: 8.

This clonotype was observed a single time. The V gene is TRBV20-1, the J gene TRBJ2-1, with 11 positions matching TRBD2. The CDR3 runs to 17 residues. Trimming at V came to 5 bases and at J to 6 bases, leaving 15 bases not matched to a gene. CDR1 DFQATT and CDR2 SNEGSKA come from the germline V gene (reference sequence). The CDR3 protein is CSAFSLPSGGPANEQFF. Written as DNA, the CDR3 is TGCAGTGCTTTTTCCCTTCCTAGCGGGGGGCCTGCCAATGAGCAGTTCTTC.

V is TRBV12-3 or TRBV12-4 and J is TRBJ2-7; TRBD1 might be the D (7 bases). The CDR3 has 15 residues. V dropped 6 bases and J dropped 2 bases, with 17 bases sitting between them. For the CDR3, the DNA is TGTGCCAGCAGCCCAGGGGGGCCTGGTACCTACGAGCAGTACTTC. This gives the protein CASSPGGPGTYEQYF.

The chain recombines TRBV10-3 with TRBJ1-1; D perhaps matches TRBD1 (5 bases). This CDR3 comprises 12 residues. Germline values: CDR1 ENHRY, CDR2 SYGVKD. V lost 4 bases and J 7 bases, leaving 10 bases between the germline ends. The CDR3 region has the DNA TGTGCCATCAGTGTGGGGGGAAATGAAGCTTTCTTT. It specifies CAISVGGNEAFF.

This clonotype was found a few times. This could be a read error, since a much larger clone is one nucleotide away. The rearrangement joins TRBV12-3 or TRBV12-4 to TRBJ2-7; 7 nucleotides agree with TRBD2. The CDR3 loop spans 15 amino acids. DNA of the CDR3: TGTGCCGGCAGCCCAGGACTAGAGGCTACCTACGAGCAGTACTTC. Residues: CAGSPGLEATYEQYF.

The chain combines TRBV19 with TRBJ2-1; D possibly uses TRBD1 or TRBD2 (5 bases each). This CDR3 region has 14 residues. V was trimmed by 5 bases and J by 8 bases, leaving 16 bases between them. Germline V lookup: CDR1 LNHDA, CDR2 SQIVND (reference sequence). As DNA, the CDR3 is TGTGCCAGTAGTCCGGGACGGTTACGGGATGAGCAGTTCTTC. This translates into CASSPGRLRDEQFF.

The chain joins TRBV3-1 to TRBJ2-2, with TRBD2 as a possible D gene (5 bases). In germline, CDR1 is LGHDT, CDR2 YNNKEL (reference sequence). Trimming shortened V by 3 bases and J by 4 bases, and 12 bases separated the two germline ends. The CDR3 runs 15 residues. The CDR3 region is CASSHLAHGTGELFF. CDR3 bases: TGTGCCAGCAGCCACTTAGCGCATGGCACCGGGGAGCTGTTTTTT.

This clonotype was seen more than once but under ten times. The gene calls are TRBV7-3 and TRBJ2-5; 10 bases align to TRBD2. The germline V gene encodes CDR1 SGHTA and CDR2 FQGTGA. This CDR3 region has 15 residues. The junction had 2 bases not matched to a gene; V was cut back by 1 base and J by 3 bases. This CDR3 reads CASSLNLAGEETQYF. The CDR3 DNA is TGTGCCAGCAGCTTAAATCTAGCGGGAGAAGAGACCCAGTACTTC.

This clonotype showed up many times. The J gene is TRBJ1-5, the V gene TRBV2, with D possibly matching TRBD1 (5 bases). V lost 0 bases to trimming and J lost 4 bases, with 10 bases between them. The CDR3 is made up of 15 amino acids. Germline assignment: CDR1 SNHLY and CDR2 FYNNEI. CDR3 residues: CASSEAARQNQPQHF. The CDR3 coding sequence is TGTGCCAGCAGTGAAGCGGCCAGACAGAATCAGCCCCAGCATTTT.

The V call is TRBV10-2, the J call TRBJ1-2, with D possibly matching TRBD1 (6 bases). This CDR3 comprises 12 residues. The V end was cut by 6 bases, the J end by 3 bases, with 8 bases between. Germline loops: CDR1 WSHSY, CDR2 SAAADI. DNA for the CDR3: TGCGCCAGCAGGGACAGACACTATGGCTACACCTTC. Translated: CASRDRHYGYTF.

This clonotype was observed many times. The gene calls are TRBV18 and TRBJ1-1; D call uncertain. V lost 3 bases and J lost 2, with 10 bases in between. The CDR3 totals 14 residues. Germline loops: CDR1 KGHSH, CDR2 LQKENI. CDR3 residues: CASSPGLSNTEAFF. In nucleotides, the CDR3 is TGTGCCAGCTCACCTGGGCTCTCCAACACTGAAGCTTTCTTT. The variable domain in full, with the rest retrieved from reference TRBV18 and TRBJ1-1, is NAGVMQNPRHLVRRRGQEARLRCSPMKGHSHVYWYRQLPEEGLKFMVYLQKENIIDESGMPKERFSAEFPKEGPSILRIQQVVRGDSAAYFCASSPGLSNTEAFFGQGTRLTVV.

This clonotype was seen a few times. CDR3 nucleotide sequence: TGCGCCAGCAGCTTGGCTCACAGGGGGCTGACTCGGATAGGGGGCTACACCTTC. It translates to CASSLAHRGLTRIGGYTF. This chain links TRBV5-1 with TRBJ1-2, with 9 positions matching TRBD1. This CDR3 region has 18 residues. Looked up from germline, CDR1 is SGHRS and CDR2 is YFSETQ. Germline trimming cut 0 bases from V and 8 bases from J; bases unmatched to any gene: 17. Filled out from reference TRBV5-1 and TRBJ1-2, the complete variable domain reads KAGVTQTPRYLIKTRGQQVTLSCSPISGHRSVSWYQQTPGQGLQFLFEYFSETQRNKGNFPGRFSGRQFSNSRSEMNVSTLELGDSALYLCASSLAHRGLTRIGGYTFGSGTRLTVV.